The rows below give T cell receptor beta chains drawn from one sample of a study of post-analysis software for immune sequencing data. TCRdb ran MiXCR on the PCR reads and lists one entry per CDR3 protein. The table shows hundreds of thousands of distinct CDR3 sequences, with approximately 39% occurring only once. The specimen was blood. All receptors come from a girl aged 2 to 9 with multiple sclerosis. Each CDR3 is given with its conserved first and last residue. A D gene is named only where the DNA matches it firmly. A row's size may be missing; if present it is once, few, many or a size class.

d_call | j_call | v_call | clone_size | cdr3_aa | cdr3_nt
- | TRBJ1-2 | TRBV4-1 | - | CASSQDRGGLIRGYTF | TGCGCCAGCAGCCAAGACCGGGGGGGTTTAATACGTGGCTACACCTTC
- | TRBJ1-1 | TRBV25-1 | - | CASSEIRGRGEAFF | TGTGCCAGCAGTGAGATAAGGGGAAGGGGTGAAGCTTTCTTT
- | TRBJ2-7 | TRBV20-1 | few | CSASGSHSYEQYF | TGCAGTGCTAGCGGTAGCCACTCCTACGAGCAGTACTTC
TRBD1 | TRBJ1-5 | TRBV12-3/TRBV12-4 | - | CASMTGESGGQPQHF | TGTGCCAGCATGACAGGGGAGTCCGGGGGTCAGCCCCAGCATTTT
TRBD1 | TRBJ2-7 | TRBV7-2 | few | CASSLVVQGASYEQYF | TGTGCCAGCAGCTTAGTTGTACAGGGGGCATCCTACGAGCAGTACTTC
TRBD2 | TRBJ2-7 | TRBV28 | many | CASSLGTSGRREQYF | TGTGCCAGCAGTTTGGGGACTAGCGGGAGGAGGGAGCAGTACTTC
- | TRBJ1-2 | TRBV27 | - | CASSPRQGYGYTF | TGTGCCAGCAGTCCCCGCCAGGGCTATGGCTACACCTTC
- | TRBJ2-5 | TRBV7-3 | - | CASSSGFTGTQYF | TGTGCCAGCAGCTCAGGGTTCACGGGGACCCAGTACTTC
- | TRBJ2-5 | TRBV20-1 | few | CSASKMRRVRETQYF | TGCAGTGCTAGCAAAATGAGGCGGGTGCGGGAGACCCAGTACTTC
TRBD1 | TRBJ2-7 | TRBV4-1 | many | CASSQTLQGGHRSYEQYF | TGCGCCAGCAGCCAAACTCTTCAAGGGGGCCATAGGTCCTACGAGCAGTACTTC
- | TRBJ2-2 | TRBV27 | - | CASSSGLLTGELFF | TGTGCCAGCAGTTCCGGACTTCTCACCGGGGAGCTGTTTTTT
TRBD1 | TRBJ2-3 | TRBV7-3 | - | CASSSSDRSAQYF | TGTGCCAGCAGCTCCTCGGACAGGTCTGCGCAGTATTTT
TRBD1 | TRBJ2-5 | TRBV29-1 | few | CSAPGQYQETQYF | TGCAGCGCGCCGGGACAGTACCAAGAGACCCAGTACTTC
TRBD2 | TRBJ2-1 | TRBV28 | few | CASSLSVAGGPQFF | TGTGCCAGCAGTTTATCTGTAGCGGGGGGGCCTCAGTTCTTC
- | TRBJ1-2 | TRBV4-1 | few | CASSRTGTFGGYTF | TGCGCCAGCAGCCGAACAGGGACCTTCGGAGGCTACACCTTC
TRBD2 | TRBJ2-7 | TRBV11-2 | few | CASSLDLGGSYEQYF | TGTGCCAGCAGCTTAGATCTGGGAGGGTCCTACGAGCAGTACTTC
- | TRBJ2-7 | TRBV25-1 | few | CASSAHGTPNEQYF | TGTGCCAGCAGTGCCCACGGGACACCTAACGAGCAGTACTTC
TRBD2 | TRBJ2-7 | TRBV4-1 | few | CASSQGSPGLYEQYF | TGCGCCAGCAGCCAAGGGTCCCCGGGACTATACGAGCAGTACTTC
- | TRBJ1-5 | TRBV4-3 | - | CASSLTSGRGNQPQHF | TGCGCCAGCAGCCTGACTAGCGGGAGAGGAAATCAGCCCCAGCATTTT
TRBD1 | TRBJ2-1 | TRBV5-1 | - | CASRTGTGGRNEQFF | TGCGCCAGCAGGACCGGGACAGGGGGACGCAATGAGCAGTTCTTC
TRBD1 | TRBJ1-5 | TRBV28 | - | CASSQRTGARQPQHF | TGTGCCAGCAGTCAGCGGACAGGGGCTAGGCAGCCCCAGCATTTT
- | TRBJ2-1 | TRBV7-3 | few | CASSSGGNYNEQFF | TGTGCCAGCAGCTCCGGGGGTAACTACAATGAGCAGTTCTTC
TRBD2 | TRBJ2-7 | TRBV4-2 | few | CASSQFQARLARPYEQYF | TGTGCCAGCAGCCAATTCCAAGCACGACTAGCGCGTCCCTACGAGCAGTACTTC
- | TRBJ1-2 | TRBV28 | - | CATFHRAVGYGYTF | TGTGCCACCTTCCACAGGGCAGTCGGCTATGGCTACACCTTC
- | TRBJ2-5 | TRBV29-1 | few | CSVGGVLRGETQYF | TGCAGCGTTGGTGGGGTTCTACGTGGAGAGACCCAGTACTTC
- | TRBJ2-7 | TRBV28 | - | CASRGARIEQYF | TGTGCCAGCAGGGGAGCACGAATCGAGCAGTACTTC
TRBD1 | TRBJ1-2 | TRBV12-5 | - | CASGLGGQPYGYTF | TGTGCTAGTGGTTTGGGGGGACAGCCCTATGGCTACACCTTC
- | TRBJ2-3 | TRBV29-1 | few | CSVDKVLSTDTQYF | TGCAGCGTTGATAAGGTTCTTAGCACAGATACGCAGTATTTT
- | TRBJ2-3 | TRBV11-2 | - | CASRLRGVWADTQYF | TGTGCCAGCAGACTTAGGGGCGTATGGGCAGATACGCAGTATTTT
TRBD1 | TRBJ2-3 | TRBV5-1 | - | CASSGDRVFTDTQYF | TGCGCCAGCAGCGGAGACAGGGTATTCACAGATACGCAGTATTTT
TRBD2 | TRBJ2-1 | TRBV7-3 | - | CASQRSGAIYNEQFF | TGTGCCAGCCAGAGAAGCGGGGCCATTTACAATGAGCAGTTCTTC
- | TRBJ2-4 | TRBV5-1 | - | CASSLDNPELNIQYF | TGCGCCAGCAGCTTGGACAACCCTGAACTTAACATTCAGTACTTC
- | TRBJ1-6 | TRBV27 | - | CASTAGVHSPLHF | TGTGCCAGCACGGCCGGAGTGCATTCACCCCTCCACTTT
TRBD2 | TRBJ2-3 | TRBV28 | - | CASPPLAGGSTGTQYF | TGTGCCAGCCCCCCTTTAGCGGGCGGTAGCACAGGTACGCAGTATTTT
- | TRBJ2-7 | TRBV7-6 | - | CASSIPGSSYEQYF | TGTGCCAGCAGCATTCCCGGGAGCTCCTACGAGCAGTACTTC
- | TRBJ2-5 | TRBV7-2 | - | CASSLWPGFKETQYF | TGTGCCAGCAGCTTATGGCCCGGGTTCAAAGAGACCCAGTACTTC
TRBD1 | TRBJ1-6 | TRBV15 | - | CATSREGQGQSPLHF | TGTGCCACCAGCAGAGAAGGACAGGGTCAATCACCCCTCCACTTT
- | TRBJ2-3 | TRBV2 | - | CASSEWISLTDTQYF | TGTGCCAGCAGTGAATGGATCAGCCTCACAGATACGCAGTATTTT
- | TRBJ2-1 | TRBV4-2 | - | CASSQPGGNYNEQFF | TGTGCCAGCAGCCAGCCAGGGGGGAACTACAATGAGCAGTTCTTC
- | TRBJ1-6 | TRBV12-3/TRBV12-4 | - | CASRGGQGNSPLHF | TGTGCCAGCAGGGGAGGGCAGGGGAATTCACCCCTCCACTTT
- | TRBJ1-4 | TRBV7-6 | many | CASSLRGGYNEKLFF | TGTGCCAGCAGCTTAAGAGGGGGTTATAATGAAAAACTGTTTTTT
- | TRBJ1-2 | TRBV18 | - | CASSPRPGDYGYTF | TGTGCCAGCTCACCGCGCCCCGGTGACTATGGCTACACCTTC
TRBD2 | TRBJ2-7 | TRBV20-1 | - | CSARDYVSSAGGHEQYF | TGCAGTGCTAGAGATTACGTAAGTTCTGCGGGAGGCCACGAGCAGTACTTC
- | TRBJ2-3 | TRBV12-3/TRBV12-4 | - | CASRVEGAGISTDTQYF | TGTGCCAGCAGGGTCGAGGGGGCGGGGATTTCCACAGATACGCAGTATTTT
TRBD1 | TRBJ2-1 | TRBV12-3/TRBV12-4 | - | CASSTRQGWKNEQFF | TGTGCCAGCAGTACCCGACAGGGGTGGAAGAATGAGCAGTTCTTC
TRBD2 | TRBJ2-5 | TRBV28 | - | CASSSRRLAEETQYF | TGTGCCAGCAGTTCCCGGAGACTAGCGGAAGAGACCCAGTACTTC
- | TRBJ1-5 | TRBV20-1 | - | CSAGRDTSNQPQHF | TGCAGTGCTGGCCGGGACACCAGCAATCAGCCCCAGCATTTT
- | TRBJ1-2 | TRBV6-6 | - | CASDSYYGYTF | TGTGCCAGCGACAGCTACTATGGCTACACCTTC
TRBD1 | TRBJ2-5 | TRBV10-3 | - | CAISESLGGFTPETQYF | TGTGCCATCAGTGAGTCGTTAGGGGGCTTCACGCCAGAGACCCAGTACTTC
- | TRBJ1-2 | TRBV6-5 | few | CASSYSTGFDYGYTF | TGTGCCAGCAGTTACTCCACAGGGTTCGACTATGGCTACACCTTC
TRBD2 | TRBJ2-7 | TRBV29-1 | many | CSVEVAGGLNEQYF | TGCAGCGTTGAAGTTGCGGGAGGGCTCAACGAGCAGTACTTC
- | TRBJ1-1 | TRBV11-2 | - | CASSLGQVTEAFF | TGTGCCAGCAGCTTAGGCCAGGTCACTGAAGCTTTCTTT
TRBD1 | TRBJ2-1 | TRBV5-4 | few | CASSAKTGGSSYNEQFF | TGTGCCAGCAGCGCGAAGACAGGGGGGTCTTCCTACAATGAGCAGTTCTTC
- | TRBJ2-3 | TRBV4-2 | - | CASSQDSRTDTQYF | TGTGCCAGCAGCCAAGATTCTCGCACAGATACGCAGTATTTT
- | TRBJ2-4 | TRBV29-1 | - | CSVARAFGKNIQYF | TGCAGCGTTGCGAGGGCTTTCGGCAAAAACATTCAGTACTTC
TRBD2 | TRBJ2-7 | TRBV2 | - | CASMASGGRWEQYF | TGTGCCAGCATGGCCAGCGGGGGTCGGTGGGAGCAGTACTTC
- | TRBJ2-3 | TRBV12-5 | - | CASGLSDTQYF | TGTGCTAGTGGCTTGTCGGATACGCAGTATTTT
TRBD1 | TRBJ2-7 | TRBV28 | - | CASSFLPLQGFRNEQYF | TGTGCCAGCAGTTTCTTACCACTACAGGGGTTTAGGAACGAGCAGTACTTC
- | TRBJ2-7 | TRBV20-1 | - | CSATGRGPYEQYF | TGCAGTGCTACGGGGCGGGGGCCTTACGAGCAGTACTTC
- | TRBJ2-3 | TRBV27 | - | CTSSLLGAASTDTQYF | TGTACCAGCAGTTTATTGGGGGCGGCTAGCACAGATACGCAGTATTTT